A selection of T cell receptor beta chains follows, all from one sample in a study of shared clonotypes between healthy human individuals. Here immunoSEQ multiplex PCR was the method, and the copy in TCRdb shows in-frame clones only, minus some. The data contain roughly 2,000,000 clones, about 93% of them singletons. Sequenced: naive CD8+ T cells from PBMCs. Receptors were obtained from a man aged 18 to 30 in good health. Some clones in this sample may be carry-over from other donors' samples. Each CDR3 is given with its conserved first and last residue. D genes are given only for firm matches. Where a row states a size, it is once, few, many or the class of an expanded clone; other rows omit it.

-	TRBV27	TRBJ2-7	-	TGTGCCAGCAGTTTAAGACAGTCAACCTACGAGCAGTACTTC	CASSLRQSTYEQYF
-	TRBV5-4	TRBJ2-1	-	TGTGCCAGCAGCGTCGGGGACAATGAGCAGTTCTTC	CASSVGDNEQFF
-	TRBV28	TRBJ2-7	-	TGTGCCAGCAGTTTCCACAGGGTCTGGGAGCAGTACTTC	CASSFHRVWEQYF
-	TRBV10-3	TRBJ1-4	-	TGTGCCATCAGTGAGTCAACAGAGAAACTGTTTTTT	CAISESTEKLFF
once	TRBV5-4	TRBJ2-1	TRBD1	TGTGCCAGCAGCACAGGGGATGAGCAGTTCTTC	CASSTGDEQFF
-	TRBV7-2	TRBJ2-7	-	TGTGCCAGCAGCTTAGATCCCACCGGACCGCTCGTCGGCGAGCAGTACTTC	CASSLDPTGPLVGEQYF
-	TRBV6-6	TRBJ1-5	-	TGTGCCAGCAGTAGGGAAGGCTCAAGGCCCCAGCATTTT	CASSREGSRPQHF
-	TRBV27	TRBJ2-7	-	TGTGCCAGCAGTTTACTTCCGGGAGAATACGAGCAGTACTTC	CASSLLPGEYEQYF
once	TRBV18	TRBJ1-4	-	TGTGCCAGCTCACCAGATAGAGTTGCAACTAATGAAAAACTGTTTTTT	CASSPDRVATNEKLFF
-	TRBV7-6	TRBJ1-5	TRBD1	TGTGCCAGCAGCTTAGCCCAGACAGGGTGGCCCCAGCATTTT	CASSLAQTGWPQHF
-	TRBV4-1	TRBJ1-2	-	TGCGCCAGCAGCCTCCAGTCGGGGGGACTTAACTATGGCTACACCTTC	CASSLQSGGLNYGYTF
-	TRBV27	TRBJ1-5	-	TGTGCCAGCAGTTTCCTAGGCAGCAATCAGCCCCAGCATTTT	CASSFLGSNQPQHF
-	TRBV12-5	TRBJ2-2	TRBD2	TGTGCTAGTGGTCCGGGACTAGAAGTACGAACCGGGGAGCTGTTTTTT	CASGPGLEVRTGELFF
few	TRBV28	TRBJ2-7	-	TGTGCCAGCAGTTTATCCCCTCCGGGACTCGCCTACGAGCAGTACTTC	CASSLSPPGLAYEQYF
-	TRBV7-2	TRBJ1-3	-	TGTGCCAGCAGCTTATTTGGAGGGGCCCGAAACACCATATATTTT	CASSLFGGARNTIYF
-	TRBV11-2	TRBJ2-3	-	TGTGCCAGCAGCTTAGGGGTGACTAGCACAGATACGCAGTATTTT	CASSLGVTSTDTQYF
-	TRBV5-1	TRBJ1-5	-	TGCGCCAGCAGCTTGGATGGAGGGCCTCAGCCCCAGCATTTT	CASSLDGGPQPQHF
-	TRBV7-9	TRBJ2-7	-	TGTGCCAGCAGCTTTAGCGTAAACTACGAGCAGTACTTC	CASSFSVNYEQYF
-	TRBV11-3	TRBJ2-3	-	TGTGCCAGCAGCTTCGGTGGCGCAGATACGCAGTATTTT	CASSFGGADTQYF
once	TRBV7-8	TRBJ2-7	TRBD1	TGTGCCAGCAGCTTAGTAGGGACAGGGGTCGAGCAGTACTTC	CASSLVGTGVEQYF
few	TRBV7-3	TRBJ2-5	-	TGTGCCAGCAGCGCTCGAGGAGAGACCCAGTACTTC	CASSARGETQYF
-	TRBV9	TRBJ2-2	-	TGTGCCAGCAGCGGTATTGGGACCATTTTCGGCACCGGGGAGCTGTTTTTT	CASSGIGTIFGTGELFF
-	TRBV13	TRBJ2-1	-	TGTGCCAGCAGCGGACGTGGGGCTTACAATGAGCAGTTCTTC	CASSGRGAYNEQFF
-	TRBV5-1	TRBJ1-4	TRBD1	TGCGCCAGCAGCTTGACTCCGGGACAGGGTTATGAAAAACTGTTTTTT	CASSLTPGQGYEKLFF
-	TRBV6-1	TRBJ2-1	TRBD2	TGTGCCAGCAGTGAACGGGGGGGAGCGGGGAATGAGCAGTTCTTC	CASSERGGAGNEQFF
-	TRBV5-5	TRBJ1-5	-	TGTGCCAGCAGCTGGTGGCAGAACAATCAGCCCCAGCATTTT	CASSWWQNNQPQHF
-	TRBV4-1	TRBJ2-7	-	TGCGCCAGCAGCTATAGGGGAGCGGGCTACGAGCAGTACTTC	CASSYRGAGYEQYF
-	TRBV7-2	TRBJ2-7	-	TGTGCCAGCAGCCCGGCGGCCCGGAGCGGAAACTACGAGCAGTACTTC	CASSPAARSGNYEQYF
-	TRBV6-6	TRBJ2-7	-	TGTGCCAGCAGTTACTGGGGGGCTCAGACCTACGAGCAGTACTTC	CASSYWGAQTYEQYF
-	TRBV6-6	TRBJ1-1	-	TGTGCCAGCAGTTCCCGGACGGAGGGGCTGGGCACTGAAGCTTTCTTT	CASSSRTEGLGTEAFF
-	TRBV5-5	TRBJ2-7	-	TGTGCCAGCAGCTTGGCCGGGGGGCGCTACGAGCAGTACTTC	CASSLAGGRYEQYF
-	TRBV30	TRBJ2-1	-	TGTGCCTGGAGAGGGGGTGGTAATTCGTGGGATGAGCAGTTCTTC	CAWRGGGNSWDEQFF
-	TRBV9	TRBJ2-1	TRBD2	TGTGCCAGCAGCGCGGGACTAGCGGGAATAGCACTGAATGAGCAGTTCTTC	CASSAGLAGIALNEQFF
-	TRBV7-8	TRBJ2-7	TRBD1	TGTGCCAGCAGCCCAGAATGGGACAGGGGACGCGCCTACGAGCAGTACTTC	CASSPEWDRGRAYEQYF
-	TRBV30	TRBJ2-5	-	TGTGCCTGGAGTGGTATCCAAGAGACCCAGTACTTC	CAWSGIQETQYF
-	TRBV2	TRBJ2-7	-	TGTGCCAGTACCCCCGGGACAACTGACTACGAGCAGTACTTC	CASTPGTTDYEQYF
-	TRBV6-5	TRBJ2-1	-	TGTGCCAGCAGTCCGGGATATAACAATGAGCAGTTCTTC	CASSPGYNNEQFF